This TCR beta chain was retrieved from a study of shared clonotypes between healthy human individuals. This CDR3 comprises 16 residues. Germline CDR1 reads KGHSH; CDR2 reads LQKENI. Trimming shortened V by 3 bases and J by 2 bases, and 13 bases separated the two germline ends. As to this clone: No antigen is known for it.

Profiling relied on immunoSEQ multiplex PCR, and the TCRdb table lists in-frame clones only, not all of them. The data contain around 1,000,000 clones, around three quarters of them singletons. General study results and limits: Around 5.3% of naive CD4 clonotypes were shared across four donors.

This clonotype was sampled from a young man in good health. Some clones in this sample may be carry-over from other donors' samples. The material sequenced was memory CD4+ T cells from PBMCs. Subset in this sample: CD45RA-negative fraction. The chain uses TRBV18 and TRBJ2-2; no clear D. CDR3 DNA: TGTGCCAGCTCACCGAAGCTGGGCAGTAACACCGGGGAGCTGTTTTTT. It specifies CASSPKLGSNTGELFF.